A single sample gave rise to the 3 T cell receptor beta chains below, sequenced in a study of early T cells in non-severe SARS-CoV-2 infection. TCRdb redid the calling of the 5' RACE reads with MiXCR, one entry per CDR3 protein. The sample holds tens of thousands of distinct CDR3 sequences; 3% to 4% are singletons and the top ten take 3%. Specimen: whole blood. The receptors derive from an adult who was a healthcare worker with PCR-confirmed SARS-CoV-2 infection or an uninfected control (not recorded which).

The chain joins TRBV11-2 to TRBJ2-1, with a weak D call TRBD2 (6 bases). The CDR3 consists of 17 residues. The V gene's germline CDR1 is SGHAT and CDR2 FQNNGV. The germline V and J ends were trimmed by 0 bases and 0 bases, with 12 bases remaining between them. Written as DNA, the CDR3 is TGTGCCAGCAGCTTAGATCTTGGGAGGAGCTCCTACAATGAGCAGTTCTTC. It translates to CASSLDLGRSSYNEQFF.

This clonotype was picked up a small number of times. V and J are TRBV3-1 and TRBJ2-7; TRBD1 aligns across 7 bases. V shed 4 bases and J 4 bases; nucleotides not matched to a gene: 10. The CDR3 contains 15 residues. CDR1 and CDR2 (germline): LGHDT, YNNKEL (reference sequence). CDR3 DNA sequence: TGTGCCAGCAGCCGGGCAGGGGGAGTTTCGTACGAGCAGTACTTC. This encodes CASSRAGGVSYEQYF.

At least ten counts were recorded for this clonotype. The chain employs TRBV6-1 and TRBJ1-6; possible D gene TRBD1, 6 bases. CDR1 and CDR2 from the germline V gene are MNHNS and SASEGT. The CDR3 contains 14 residues. V was shortened by 4 bases and J by 7 bases, with 11 bases between the two germline ends. CDR3 sequence: CASSGNRANSPLHF. In DNA form, the CDR3 reads TGTGCCAGCAGTGGTAACAGGGCGAATTCACCCCTCCACTTT.